This T cell receptor beta chain was identified in a study of cytomegalovirus exposure and HLA in healthy donors. Study background: Membership in the Caucasian-associated ancestry cluster was found for about four fifths of fewer than 450 genotyped donors. Findings and limits, study-wide: In a later analysis, V- and J-gene trimming of beta chains associated with a DCLRE1C missense variant, replicated independently.

Both 60 Vbeta primers and 13 Jbeta primers went into the PCR. Assay used: immunoSEQ multiplex PCR; TCRdb lists only in-frame clones, some missing. This repertoire shows roughly 100,000 clones, more than 60% found once; its top ten account for about 9.1%. CDR1 is MNHEY and CDR2 is SMNVEV in the germline V gene (reference sequence). The junction had 17 bases not matched to a gene; V was cut back by 2 bases and J by 6 bases. This CDR3 contains 20 residues. This clone has a handful of counts. Its specificity is unknown. The donors (healthy individuals) were bone marrow donors. The rearrangement uses TRBV27 and TRBJ2-4; TRBD2 agrees at 12 bases. Sequenced: PBMCs. The TCR originated in a woman aged 40 to 49 in good health and CMV-seropositive. Here the CDR3 reads CASSLRGGGALAGGRNIQYF. Here the CDR3 DNA reads TGTGCCAGCAGTTTACGCGGGGGCGGGGCACTAGCGGGAGGACGAAACATTCAGTACTTC.